The 3 T cell receptor beta chains below all came from one sample that was sequenced in a study of response to subunit inactivated influenza vaccine. One entry per CDR3 protein results from TCRdb running MiXCR on the RT-PCR reads. Of some 500,000 distinct CDR3 sequences in the sample, 25% were seen once. This specimen was CD4+ T cells sorted from PBMCs, taken about 5 days after vaccination. These receptors came from a man over 45 who received an inactivated influenza vaccine.

The V and J genes are TRBV29-1 and TRBJ2-1; perhaps TRBD2 as D (6 bases). CDR3 length: 12 residues. V dropped 7 bases and J dropped 5 bases, with 12 bases sitting between them. CDR1 is SQVTM, CDR2 ANQGSEA, per germline. The CDR3 nucleotides read TGCAGCGACCGCTGGGGGGACAATGAGCAGTTCTTC. It yields the protein CSDRWGDNEQFF.

This clonotype has more than one count but fewer than ten. The chain employs TRBV12-3 or TRBV12-4 and TRBJ1-2; maybe TRBD1 (5 bases). The ends were cut back, 1 base at V and 6 bases at J, with 9 bases in the middle. This CDR3 has 13 residues. CDR3 region: CASSLEGLDGYTF. CDR3 in DNA: TGTGCCAGCAGTTTAGAGGGACTAGATGGCTACACCTTC.

This clonotype was observed once. The rearrangement joins TRBV14 to TRBJ1-1; D is possibly TRBD1 (5 bases). There are 16 residues in the CDR3. Trimming took 3 bases from V and 0 from J, leaving 14 bases between them. Looked up from germline, CDR1 is SGHDN and CDR2 is FVKESK. The DNA for the CDR3 is TGTGCCAGCAGCCACGACAGTTACTTCATGAACACTGAAGCTTTCTTT. This sequence encodes CASSHDSYFMNTEAFF.